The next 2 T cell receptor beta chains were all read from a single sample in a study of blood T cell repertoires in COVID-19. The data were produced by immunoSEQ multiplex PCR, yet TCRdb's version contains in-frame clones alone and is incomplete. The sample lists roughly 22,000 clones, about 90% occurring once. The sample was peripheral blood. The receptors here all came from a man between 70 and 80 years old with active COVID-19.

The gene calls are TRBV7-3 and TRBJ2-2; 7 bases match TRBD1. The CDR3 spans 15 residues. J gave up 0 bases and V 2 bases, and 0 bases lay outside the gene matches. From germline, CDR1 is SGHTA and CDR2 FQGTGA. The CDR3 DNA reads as TGTGCCAGCAGCTTAGACAGGGCGAACACCGGGGAGCTGTTTTTT. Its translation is CASSLDRANTGELFF.

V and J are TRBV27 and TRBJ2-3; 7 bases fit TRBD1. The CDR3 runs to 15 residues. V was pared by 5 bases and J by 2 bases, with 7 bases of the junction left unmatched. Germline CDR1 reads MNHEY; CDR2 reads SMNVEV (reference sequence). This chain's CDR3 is CASSPWDSPTDTQYF. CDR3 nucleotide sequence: TGTGCCAGCAGTCCCTGGGACAGTCCCACAGATACGCAGTATTTT.